Here is one T cell receptor beta chain with its context. It has no known antigen specificity. Germline is not matched at one junction end, which may reflect a read error. The sample belongs to a study of post-analysis software for immune sequencing data (dated by TCRdb to the mid-2010s). Context from the whole study: The recorded disease courses included relapsing-remitting, secondary progressive and progressive-relapsing multiple sclerosis, and some patients had no subtype annotation. The patient repertoires were set against ten to eleven previously published healthy control repertoires from donors whose ages ranged from roughly 6 to 25 years. A subset of samples was prepared in parallel using single-end sample barcoding, then pooled and co-amplified after Illumina adapter ligation. What the work shows at the level of the full study, not this receptor alone: Multiple sclerosis patients had significantly lower normalized Chao1 diversity than controls, a result that suggests substantial peripheral T-cell clonal expansion. Direct clustering with F measure showed strong co-clustering of samples prepared in the same batch, prompting a batch-effect correction. The multiple sclerosis patient group was slightly younger than the control group.

TCR beta repertoires were profiled from peripheral blood of approximately 13 young patients with multiple sclerosis to demonstrate the VDJtools post-analysis software. The multiple sclerosis patients were children and adolescents between about 6 and 15 years of age. Library preparation was by PCR. TCRdb lists the instrument as Illumina HiSeq 2500. To reduce PCR and sequencing biases, unique molecular identifiers were built into the TCR beta cDNA libraries. Some 500,000 cDNA molecules were obtained per 1 to 10 million input T cells, so each molecule approximated one T cell. The patient libraries were prepared and sequenced using the same protocol as the earlier healthy control dataset. Within a given batch, samples were prepared together, multiplexed and sequenced on the same HiSeq lane. For the original study's pipeline: Raw barcoded reads were processed with MIGEC, discarding single-read molecular identifier groups before consensus assembly and CDR3 extraction. VDJtools was used for post-analysis of the clonotype tables, and diversity was normalized by down-sampling every dataset to the size of the smallest sample. In repertoire overlap clustering, CDR3 amino acid sequences, but not nucleotide sequences, were matched to correct batch-related cross-sample contamination. TCRdb passed the public sequencing reads through fastp at Q25 and MiXCR, retaining productive beta sequences. Rows matching on CDR3 protein sequence are summarized as one entry with the most common DNA and genes. The V and J calls and clone size are TCRdb's, not the authors'. In all, the sample holds about 800,000 distinct CDR3 sequences, and about 27% of those were seen once. In total, the top ten clones hold approximately 0.6% of the sample.

This TCR was sampled from a girl between 10 and 17 years old with multiple sclerosis. The sequenced sample was blood.

The CDR3 loop reads CASSLGLGASTDTQYF. The sequenced DNA is TGTGCTAGCAGCTTAGGACTGGGAGCTAGCACAGATACGCAGTATTTT. Recombination joined TRBV7-7 with TRBJ2-3; the best D guess is TRBD2, with 5 bases matching. CDR1 is given as SSHAT and CDR2 as FNYEAQ, both from the germline V gene (reference sequence). Its CDR3 holds 16 amino acids, cysteine through phenylalanine. The only DNA kept is the CDR3, 48 bases in frame from the first base.